This T cell receptor beta chain was sequenced in a study of cytomegalovirus exposure and HLA in healthy donors. Findings of the study overall: Accurate HLA-A and HLA-B prediction from TCR beta sequences was reported for most subjects.

A multiplex PCR was run with 60 Vbeta primers and 13 Jbeta primers. Generated by immunoSEQ multiplex PCR, the TCRdb table keeps only in-frame clones and is missing some. The sample yields about 93,000 clones, approximately 64% seen once. A note on this clone: Its specificity is unknown.

This receptor was obtained from a boy aged 10-17 years in good health and CMV-seropositive. Sequencing was performed on PBMCs.

CDR3 residues: CASSYGQRGEKLFF. CDR3 DNA sequence: TGTGCCAGCAGTTACGGTCAAAGGGGTGAAAAACTGTTTTTT. The chain uses TRBV6-5 and TRBJ1-4, with D maybe TRBD1 (5 bases). Germline V CDR1 and CDR2: MNHEY, SVGAGI. The CDR3 loop spans 14 amino acids. Trimming left V 2 bases short and J 7 bases short, with 11 bases between.